The clone carrying this T cell receptor (beta chain) was counted only a few times. The V end was cut by 5 bases, the J end by 7 bases, with 33 bases between. Germline V CDR1 and CDR2: MNHEY, SMNVEV (reference sequence). The CDR3 loop spans 19 amino acids. Method: immunoSEQ multiplex PCR; TCRdb's copy keeps in-frame clones and lacks some. The repertoire holds 190,000 or so clones, with approximately 60% as singletons. This sample was taken from a study of shared clonotypes between healthy human individuals. This receptor was taken from a man between 25 and 39 years old in good health. The specimen sequenced was memory CD4+ T cells sorted from blood. Subset indicated: CD45RA-negative fraction. The rearrangement uses TRBV27 and TRBJ2-7, with D maybe TRBD1 (6 bases). CDR3 bases: TGTGCCAGCAGTAAAACCGGGACATGGGGAACCCGCCCCAAGGTAGAGCAGTACTTC. It is translated as CASSKTGTWGTRPKVEQYF.